These 24 T cell receptor beta chains share one sample of origin, sequenced in a study of T cell repertoires in ileal Crohn's disease. Generated by immunoSEQ multiplex PCR, the TCRdb table keeps only in-frame clones and is missing some. This sample has roughly 3,500 clones, with around 83% found just once. Sequenced input: ileal tissue. The receptors derive from an adult with Crohn's disease.

This clone appeared a few times. V and J are TRBV28 and TRBJ1-5; tentatively, D is TRBD1 (5 bases). V gave up 5 bases and J gave up 7 bases, with 15 bases separating them. The germline V gene encodes CDR1 MDHEN and CDR2 SYDVKM. The CDR3 consists of 14 residues. CDR3 protein: CASSTQGYGQPQHF. CDR3 in DNA: TGTGCCAGCAGTACCCAGGGTTATGGGCAGCCCCAGCATTTT.

The chain is built from TRBV4-2 and TRBJ1-1; maybe TRBD1 (5 bases). Germline V lookup: CDR1 LGHNA, CDR2 YNFKEQ. The CDR3 is 14 amino acids. Trimming left V 3 bases short and J 6 bases short, with 14 bases between. CDR3 loop: CASSHPEGAPEAFF. As DNA, the CDR3 is TGTGCCAGCAGCCATCCTGAAGGGGCACCTGAAGCTTTCTTT.

The sample holds a few counts of this clone. The rearrangement uses TRBV6-5 and TRBJ2-5; TRBD2 matches at 10 bases. With 6 bases clipped from V and 5 bases from J, the junction kept 9 bases outside the gene matches. The CDR3 sequence is 15 residues long. Germline CDR1 is MNHEY and CDR2 is SVGAGI. CDR3 in amino acids: CASSHRPSGSETQYF. In DNA, the CDR3 is TGTGCCAGCAGCCACCGTCCTAGCGGGAGTGAGACCCAGTACTTC.

This clone is a singleton in its sample. V is TRBV2 and J is TRBJ1-4; the D gene is possibly TRBD1 (6 bases). The germline V and J ends were trimmed by 6 bases and 4 bases, with 18 bases remaining between them. Germline V gene lookup returns CDR1 SNHLY and CDR2 FYNNEI. CDR3 size: 16 residues. The CDR3 DNA sequence: TGTGCCAGCAGCCAGGACAGCCACACACTTAATGAAAAACTGTTTTTT. As protein: CASSQDSHTLNEKLFF.

This clone was counted once. This chain uses TRBV5-4 with TRBJ2-7; weak D call: TRBD2 (6 bases). The CDR3 is 17 residues long. Trimming stripped 1 base from V and 0 bases from J, with 17 bases between. Germline CDR1 and CDR2: SGHNT and YYREEE (reference sequence). The CDR3 here is CASSLFSGLKNSYEQYF. In DNA, the CDR3 is TGTGCCAGCAGCTTGTTCTCGGGACTGAAGAACTCCTACGAGCAGTACTTC.

This rearrangement joins TRBV21-1 to TRBJ2-5; the DNA was not used to check the table's D call, TRBD1. TRBV21-1 has pseudogene status. This CDR3 has 16 residues. CDR3 amino acids: CASSKARDDRDETQYF. CDR3 bases: TGTGCCAGCAGCAAAGCCCGGGACGACAGGGATGAGACCCAGTACTTC.

This clone was seen only once. CDR3 DNA: TGTGCCATCACAGAGGTTATGGACACTGAAGCTTTCTTT. Its protein is CAITEVMDTEAFF. V gene TRBV10-3 combines with J gene TRBJ1-1, with D uncertain. CDR3 size: 13 residues. CDR1 is ENHRY and CDR2 is SYGVKD in the germline V gene. V lost 7 bases and J 3 bases, leaving 12 bases between the germline ends.

V and J are TRBV28 and TRBJ2-7; tentative D call: TRBD1 (6 bases). Germline V gene lookup returns CDR1 MDHEN and CDR2 SYDVKM. The CDR3 sequence is 12 residues long. Trimming cost V 7 bases and J 5 bases, with 12 bases left between them. In DNA form, the CDR3 reads TGTGCCAGCATGTCAGGGGCCCACGAGCAGTACTTC. Its translation: CASMSGAHEQYF. The variable domain in full, with the rest retrieved from reference TRBV28 and TRBJ2-7, is DVKVTQSSRYLVKRTGEKVFLECVQDMDHENMFWYRQDPGLGLRLIYFSYDVKMKEKGDIPEGYSVSREKKERFSLILESASTNQTSMYLCASMSGAHEQYFGPGTRLTVT.

The sample holds a few counts of this clone. This sequence joins TRBV5-4 and TRBJ2-1; a possible D gene is TRBD2 (6 bases). V was shortened by 4 bases and J by 5 bases, with 16 bases between the two germline ends. Germline CDR1 and CDR2: SGHNT and YYREEE (reference sequence). The CDR3 runs to 15 residues. The CDR3 here is CASSRVASGHNEQFF. CDR3 DNA sequence: TGTGCCAGCAGCCGGGTGGCAAGCGGGCACAATGAGCAGTTCTTC.

A word on this clone: At the DNA level, this CDR3 is encoded by other sequences in the same sample as well. This sequence joins TRBV29-1 and TRBJ2-1; 10 bases agree with TRBD2. Germline V gene lookup returns CDR1 SQVTM and CDR2 ANQGSEA. After removal of 6 bases from V and 3 bases from J, the junction contained 2 bases not matched to a gene. This CDR3 spans 13 amino acids. The CDR3 DNA sequence: TGCAGCGTCGAGCGGGGGGGCTACAATGAGCAGTTCTTC. Encoded protein: CSVERGGYNEQFF.

The genes are TRBV6-1 and TRBJ2-2; D remains unclear. The V end lost 7 bases, the J end lost 4 bases, and 13 bases lay between the germline ends. This CDR3 contains 14 residues. The V gene's germline CDR1 is MNHNS and CDR2 SASEGT. In DNA, the CDR3 is TGTGCCAGCACCCCCGAAGCCCTCACCGGGGAGCTGTTTTTT. Translating gives CASTPEALTGELFF.

J is TRBJ2-3 and V is TRBV5-8; 7 bases fit TRBD1. CDR3 size: 12 residues. The trim removed 4 bases at V and 8 bases at J, leaving 4 bases unmatched. Per the germline V gene, CDR1 is SGHTS and CDR2 is YDEGEE. Written as DNA, the CDR3 is TGTGCCAGCAGCAAAGACAGGGCTACGCAGTATTTT. The encoded protein is CASSKDRATQYF.

The chain links TRBV29-1 to TRBJ2-2; D gene uncertain. Trimming took 7 bases from V and 5 from J, leaving 5 bases between them. Germline V gene data show CDR1 as SQVTM and CDR2 as ANQGSEA. The CDR3 covers 10 residues. CDR3 nucleotides: TGCAGCGCCTCGACCGGGGAGCTGTTTTTT. Protein sequence: CSASTGELFF.

This chain links TRBV2 with TRBJ2-5; D is undetermined. Germline lookup yields CDR1 SNHLY and CDR2 FYNNEI. This CDR3 region has 11 residues. The V end lost 7 bases, the J end lost 5 bases, and 8 bases lay between the germline ends. This chain's CDR3 is CASTEYETQYF. The DNA for the CDR3 is TGTGCCAGCACGGAGTATGAGACCCAGTACTTC.

The chain recombines TRBV5-5 with TRBJ1-1; D is unresolved. Germline loops: CDR1 SGHKS, CDR2 YYEKEE (reference sequence). Trimming pared 4 bases from V and 2 bases from J, leaving 12 bases between. The CDR3 extends over 14 amino acids. As DNA, the CDR3 is TGTGCCAGCAGCCTCCTCCCCCTTAACACTGAAGCTTTCTTT. Amino acids: CASSLLPLNTEAFF.

The J gene is TRBJ2-7, the V gene TRBV7-6; 8 bases line up with TRBD1. CDR1 is SGHVS, CDR2 FNYEAQ, per germline. V gave up 5 bases and J gave up 5 bases; unmatched junction bases: 5. The CDR3 runs to 13 residues. The CDR3 reads CASSLDRGDEQYF. The DNA of the CDR3 is TGTGCCAGCAGCCTCGACAGGGGTGACGAGCAGTACTTC.

The V and J genes are TRBV9 and TRBJ2-1, with 12 bases aligning to TRBD2. The CDR3 length is 15 residues. The J segment lost 5 bases and the V segment lost 4 bases, leaving 4 bases of the junction unmatched. CDR1 is SGDLS, CDR2 YYNGEE, per germline. The CDR3 region is CASSRRTSGDNEQFF. CDR3 coding DNA: TGTGCCAGCAGCCGTCGGACTAGCGGGGACAATGAGCAGTTCTTC.

The chain is built from TRBV7-3 and TRBJ2-7, with D possibly being TRBD2 (6 bases). CDR1 and CDR2 from the germline V gene are SGHTA and FQGTGA. Deletions cut 0 bases from V and 7 bases from J, with 10 bases between. The CDR3 has 13 amino acids. The CDR3: CASSLTGGVEQYF. In DNA, the CDR3 is TGTGCCAGCAGCTTAACCGGAGGGGTAGAGCAGTACTTC. Together with reference TRBV7-3 and TRBJ2-7, the CDR3 gives the full variable domain: GAGVSQTPSNKVTEKGKYVELRCDPISGHTALYWYRQSLGQGPEFLIYFQGTGAADDSGLPNDRFFAVRPEGSVSTLKIQRTERGDSAVYLCASSLTGGVEQYFGPGTRLTVT.

The CDR3 loop reads CASSSRDFPLEQFF. In nucleotides, the CDR3 is TGTGCCAGCAGCTCCCGGGACTTCCCCTTGGAGCAGTTCTTC. The genes are TRBV7-9 and TRBJ2-1, with a weak D call TRBD2 (6 bases). The V gene's germline CDR1 is SEHNR and CDR2 FQNEAQ (reference sequence). This CDR3 region has 14 residues. Trimming pared 4 bases from V and 10 bases from J, leaving 17 bases between.

The chain joins TRBV5-1 to TRBJ2-1, with 11 bases identical to TRBD2. In germline, CDR1 is SGHRS, CDR2 YFSETQ. Trimming at V came to 5 bases and at J to 4 bases, leaving 8 bases not matched to a gene. This CDR3 contains 16 residues. As DNA, the CDR3 is TGCGCCAGCAGACTGACTAGCGGGGCCTCTTACAATGAGCAGTTCTTC. Its translation is CASRLTSGASYNEQFF.

The chain combines TRBV10-3 with TRBJ1-2, with 7 bases aligning to TRBD1. Germline CDR1 reads ENHRY; CDR2 reads SYGVKD. V shed 6 bases, J shed 8 bases, and the junction held 12 bases outside the gene matches. There are 14 residues in the CDR3. The CDR3 spells CAIRNSTGRRGYTF. The CDR3 DNA sequence: TGTGCCATCAGGAACTCGACAGGGCGTCGCGGCTACACCTTC.

The rearrangement links TRBV14 to TRBJ2-3; D possibly corresponds to TRBD2 (6 bases). V was clipped by 3 bases and J by 7 bases, with 14 bases between them. Germline V gives CDR1 SGHDN, CDR2 FVKESK. This CDR3 comprises 14 residues. This CDR3 reads CASSHWDWPYTQYF. The CDR3, as DNA: TGTGCCAGCAGCCACTGGGACTGGCCCTATACGCAGTATTTT.

The chain uses TRBV6-5 and TRBJ1-5, with D uncertain. Trimming left V 0 bases short and J 7 bases short, with 13 bases between. This CDR3 has 15 amino acids. Germline V gene lookup returns CDR1 MNHEY and CDR2 SVGAGI. The CDR3 here is CASSYSTDPSQPQHF. The CDR3 bases are TGTGCCAGCAGTTACTCGACTGACCCTTCCCAGCCCCAGCATTTT.

The chain is built from TRBV19 and TRBJ2-1, with 7 nucleotides matching TRBD2. The J segment lost 0 bases and the V segment lost 0 bases, leaving 5 bases of the junction unmatched. CDR3 size: 17 residues. Germline CDR1 reads LNHDA; CDR2 reads SQIVND (reference sequence). The CDR3 spells CASSIDLASGSYNEQFF. The CDR3 DNA is TGTGCCAGTAGTATAGATCTGGCTAGCGGCTCCTACAATGAGCAGTTCTTC.